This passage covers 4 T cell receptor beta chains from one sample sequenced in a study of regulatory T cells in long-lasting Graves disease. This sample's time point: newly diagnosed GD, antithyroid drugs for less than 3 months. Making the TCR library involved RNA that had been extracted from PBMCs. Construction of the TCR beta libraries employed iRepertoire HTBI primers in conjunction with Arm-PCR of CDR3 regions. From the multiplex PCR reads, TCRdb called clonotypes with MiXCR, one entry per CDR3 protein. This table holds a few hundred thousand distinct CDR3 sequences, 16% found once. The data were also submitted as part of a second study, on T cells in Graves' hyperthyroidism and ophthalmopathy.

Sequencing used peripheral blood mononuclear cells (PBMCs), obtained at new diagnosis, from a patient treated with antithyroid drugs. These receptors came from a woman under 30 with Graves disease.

This CDR3 is CASRPIGGGTQYF. In nucleotides, the CDR3 is TGTGCCAGCAGGCCGATTGGTGGTGGGACCCAGTACTTC. This rearrangement joins TRBV28 to TRBJ2-1; unclear D gene. TRBJ2-5 matches the DNA end more closely, so the J call is doubtful. Germline CDR1 reads MDHEN; CDR2 reads SYDVKM. The CDR3 contains 13 residues.

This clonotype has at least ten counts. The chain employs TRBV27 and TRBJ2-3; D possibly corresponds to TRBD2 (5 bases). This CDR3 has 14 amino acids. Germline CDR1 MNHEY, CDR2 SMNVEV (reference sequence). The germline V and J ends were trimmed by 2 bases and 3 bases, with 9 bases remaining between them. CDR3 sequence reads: CASSLDVATDTQYF. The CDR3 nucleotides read TGTGCCAGCAGTTTAGACGTAGCGACAGATACGCAGTATTTT.

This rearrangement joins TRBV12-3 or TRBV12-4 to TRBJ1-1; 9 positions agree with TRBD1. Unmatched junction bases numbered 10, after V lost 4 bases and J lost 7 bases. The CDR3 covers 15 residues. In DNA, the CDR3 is TGTGCCAGCAGTTCACCGGGACAGGGAGTTCGTGAAGCTTTCTTT. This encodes CASSSPGQGVREAFF.

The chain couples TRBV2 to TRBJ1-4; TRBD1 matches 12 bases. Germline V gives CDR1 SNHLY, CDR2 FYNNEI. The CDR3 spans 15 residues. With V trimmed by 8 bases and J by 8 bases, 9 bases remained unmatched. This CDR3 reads CASGGQGAVREKLFF. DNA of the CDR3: TGTGCCAGCGGGGGACAGGGGGCCGTTAGAGAAAAACTGTTTTTT.